The 15 T cell receptor beta chains listed next were all sequenced from one sample in a study of blood T cell repertoires in COVID-19. Method: immunoSEQ multiplex PCR; TCRdb's copy keeps in-frame clones and lacks some. The sample has approximately 280,000 clones; approximately 83% are singletons. Material for sequencing was peripheral blood. These receptors were obtained from a woman in her seventies with acute or convalescent COVID-19.

The chain employs TRBV25-1 and TRBJ1-5; 9 positions agree with TRBD1. This CDR3 contains 15 residues. From germline, CDR1 is MGHDK and CDR2 SYGVNS. V trimming: 8 bases; J trimming: 2 bases; junction bases outside the gene matches: 7. CDR3 bases: TGTGCCAGCTGGGGGACAGGGATGCGCAATCAGCCCCAGCATTTT. Translating it yields CASWGTGMRNQPQHF.

This clone was observed a few times. The CDR3 is CASSYSGTGRAGSNQPQHF. The CDR3 DNA reads TGTGCCAGCAGTTACTCCGGGACAGGGAGGGCCGGTAGCAATCAGCCCCAGCATTTT. This chain connects TRBV6-2 or TRBV6-3 to TRBJ1-5; TRBD1 aligns across 9 bases. With 0 bases clipped from V and 0 bases from J, the junction kept 9 bases outside the gene matches. The CDR3 totals 19 residues. CDR1 is MNHEY and CDR2 is SVGEGT in the germline V gene.

V gene TRBV11-2 combines with J gene TRBJ2-5; TRBD2 matches 7 bases. CDR1 and CDR2 (germline): SGHAT, FQNNGV. CDR3 size: 14 residues. After removal of 5 bases from V and 5 bases from J, the junction contained 8 bases not matched to a gene. The CDR3 DNA is TGTGCCAGCAGCCGCCCGGGGGGATTGGAGACCCAGTACTTC. Translated: CASSRPGGLETQYF.

V and J are TRBV18 and TRBJ1-1, with 7 bases that match TRBD1. Germline CDR1 KGHSH, CDR2 LQKENI. The trim removed 4 bases at V and 3 bases at J, leaving 2 bases unmatched. This CDR3 has 13 residues. CDR3 amino acids: CASSLQGYTEAFF. CDR3 nucleotides: TGTGCCAGCTCACTACAGGGGTACACTGAAGCTTTCTTT.

This sequence joins TRBV19 and TRBJ2-1; 11 bases are a match to TRBD1. J gave up 9 bases and V 4 bases, and 8 bases lay outside the gene matches. Looked up from germline, CDR1 is LNHDA and CDR2 is SQIVND (reference sequence). CDR3 length: 15 amino acids. The CDR3: CASSKGQGVNREQFF. In nucleotides, the CDR3 is TGTGCCAGTAGTAAGGGACAGGGGGTAAACCGTGAGCAGTTCTTC.

This chain uses TRBV5-1 with TRBJ2-1, with TRBD2 matching over 8 bases. CDR1 is SGHRS, CDR2 YFSETQ, per germline. This CDR3 is built from 16 residues. The V gene end was trimmed by 6 bases and the J gene end by 6 bases; junction bases not matched to a gene: 14. The CDR3 loop is CASKPGGPNAGNEQFF. The CDR3 DNA reads as TGCGCCAGCAAACCGGGGGGGCCGAATGCCGGCAATGAGCAGTTCTTC.

The J gene is TRBJ2-1, the V gene TRBV5-4, with 7 bases lining up with TRBD1. J gave up 7 bases and V 2 bases, and 9 bases lay outside the gene matches. The CDR3 extends over 15 amino acids. Germline assignment: CDR1 SGHNT and CDR2 YYREEE (reference sequence). The CDR3 region is CASSLQGPTKNEQFF. CDR3 in DNA: TGTGCCAGCAGCTTACAGGGGCCCACTAAGAATGAGCAGTTCTTC.

The rearrangement links TRBV11-2 to TRBJ2-4, with D possibly matching TRBD2 (5 bases). V shed 6 bases and J shed 1 base, with 19 bases lying between them. Germline V lookup: CDR1 SGHAT, CDR2 FQNNGV. The CDR3 has 17 amino acids. The CDR3 reads CASRLWGGSVAKNIQYF. The CDR3 DNA reads TGTGCCAGCAGGCTTTGGGGTGGGAGTGTGGCCAAAAACATTCAGTACTTC.

This chain joins TRBV6-1 and TRBJ1-5; no definite D call. The CDR3 contains 15 residues. CDR1 is MNHNS, CDR2 SASEGT, per germline. Trimming pared 0 bases from V and 7 bases from J, leaving 13 bases between. CDR3 region: CASSEAVLGYQPQHF. As DNA, the CDR3 is TGTGCCAGCAGTGAAGCAGTCCTCGGGTACCAGCCCCAGCATTTT.

The rearrangement joins TRBV30 to TRBJ1-2, with 8 bases that match TRBD1. This CDR3 is 16 amino acids long. V trimming: 4 bases; J trimming: 5 bases; junction bases outside the gene matches: 15. CDR1 and CDR2 from the germline V gene are GTSNPN and SVGIG (reference sequence). CDR3 protein: CAWTLDLQGVRYGYTF. CDR3 nucleotides: TGTGCCTGGACGCTGGACTTACAGGGGGTCCGTTATGGCTACACCTTC.

V and J are TRBV28 and TRBJ1-2; maybe TRBD1 (5 bases). CDR3 length: 16 residues. The V end was cut by 6 bases, the J end by 0 bases, with 17 bases between. Germline V gives CDR1 MDHEN, CDR2 SYDVKM. The CDR3 is CASRGEFGTTNYGYTF. Here the CDR3 DNA reads TGTGCCAGCAGGGGGGAATTCGGGACTACTAACTATGGCTACACCTTC.

V usage is TRBV6-5 and J usage is TRBJ2-5; D possibly corresponds to TRBD1 (6 bases). V was pared by 8 bases and J by 2 bases, with 9 bases between. The CDR3 is made up of 12 amino acids. The germline gives CDR1 MNHEY, CDR2 SVGAGI. The CDR3 loop is CASLTGQETQYF. The CDR3 DNA follows: TGTGCCAGCTTAACAGGGCAAGAGACCCAGTACTTC.

V is TRBV5-1 and J is TRBJ1-6; maybe TRBD1 (6 bases). The CDR3 contains 15 residues. V was trimmed by 4 bases and J by 10 bases, leaving 18 bases between them. CDR1 SGHRS and CDR2 YFSETQ come from the germline V gene. The CDR3 DNA is TGCGCCAGCAGCAGCCGGGCTTCGGGGGGCTCACCCCTCCACTTT. It translates to CASSSRASGGSPLHF.

The rearrangement joins TRBV20-1 to TRBJ2-1, with D possibly TRBD1 on 6 matching bases. This CDR3 spans 17 amino acids. Trimming cost V 3 bases and J 1 base, with 19 bases left between them. The germline V gene has CDR1 DFQATT and CDR2 SNEGSKA (reference sequence). CDR3 sequence reads: CSASSQPLDSSYNEQFF. The CDR3 coding sequence is TGCAGTGCTAGTTCCCAACCTCTGGACAGTTCCTACAATGAGCAGTTCTTC.

This rearrangement joins TRBV23-1 to TRBJ2-3, with TRBD1 matching over 8 bases. TRBV23-1 counts as an open reading frame of uncertain function. V was pared by 8 bases and J by 0 bases, with 4 bases of the junction left unmatched. The CDR3 consists of 14 residues. The CDR3 DNA follows: TGCGCCAGCCGCAGGACAGGGAGCACAGATACGCAGTATTTT. Protein: CASRRTGSTDTQYF.